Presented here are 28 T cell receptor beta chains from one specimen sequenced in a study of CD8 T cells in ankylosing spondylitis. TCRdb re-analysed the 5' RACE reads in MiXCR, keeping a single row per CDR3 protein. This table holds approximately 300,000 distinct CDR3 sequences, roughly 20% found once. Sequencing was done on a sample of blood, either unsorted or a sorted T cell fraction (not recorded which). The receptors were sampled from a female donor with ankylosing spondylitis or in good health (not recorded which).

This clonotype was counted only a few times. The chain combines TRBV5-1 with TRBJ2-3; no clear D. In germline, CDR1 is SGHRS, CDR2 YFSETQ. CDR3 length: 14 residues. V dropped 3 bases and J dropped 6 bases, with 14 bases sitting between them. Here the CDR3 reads CASSSRREEDTQYF. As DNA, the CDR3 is TGCGCCAGCAGCTCCCGGAGAGAGGAGGATACGCAGTATTTT.

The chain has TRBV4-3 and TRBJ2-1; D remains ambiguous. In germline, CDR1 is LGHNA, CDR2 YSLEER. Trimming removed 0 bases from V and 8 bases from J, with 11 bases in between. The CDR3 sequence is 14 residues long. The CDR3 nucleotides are TGCGCCAGCAGCCAAGATCGGCTAATCGATGAGCAGTTCTTC. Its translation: CASSQDRLIDEQFF.

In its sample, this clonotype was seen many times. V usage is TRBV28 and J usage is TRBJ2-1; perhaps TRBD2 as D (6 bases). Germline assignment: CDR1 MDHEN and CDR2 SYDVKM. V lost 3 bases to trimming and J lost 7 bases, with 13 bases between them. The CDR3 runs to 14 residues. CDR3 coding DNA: TGTGCCAGCAGTTTCTTGCGGGAAAGGAATGAGCAGTTCTTC. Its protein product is CASSFLRERNEQFF.

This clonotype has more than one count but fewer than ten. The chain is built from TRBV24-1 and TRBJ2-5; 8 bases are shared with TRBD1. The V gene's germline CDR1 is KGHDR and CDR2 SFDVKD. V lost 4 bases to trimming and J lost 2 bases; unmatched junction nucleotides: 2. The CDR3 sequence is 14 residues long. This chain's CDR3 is CATSDTGGQETQYF. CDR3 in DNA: TGTGCCACCAGTGACACAGGGGGGCAAGAGACCCAGTACTTC.

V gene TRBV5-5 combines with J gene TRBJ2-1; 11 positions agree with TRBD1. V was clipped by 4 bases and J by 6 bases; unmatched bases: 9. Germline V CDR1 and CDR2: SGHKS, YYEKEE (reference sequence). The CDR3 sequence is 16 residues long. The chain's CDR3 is CASSRTGTGGVNEQFF. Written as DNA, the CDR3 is TGTGCCAGCAGCCGCACCGGGACAGGGGGGGTCAATGAGCAGTTCTTC.

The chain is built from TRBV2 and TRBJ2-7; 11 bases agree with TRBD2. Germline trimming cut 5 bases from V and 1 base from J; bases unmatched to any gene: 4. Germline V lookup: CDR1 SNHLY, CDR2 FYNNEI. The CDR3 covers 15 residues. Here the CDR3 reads CASSRTSGFSYEQYF. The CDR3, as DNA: TGTGCCAGCAGTCGGACTAGCGGGTTTTCCTACGAGCAGTACTTC.

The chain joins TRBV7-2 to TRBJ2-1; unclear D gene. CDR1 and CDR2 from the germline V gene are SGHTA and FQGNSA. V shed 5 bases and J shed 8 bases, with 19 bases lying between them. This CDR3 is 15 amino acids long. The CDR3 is CASSLFLRQADEQFF. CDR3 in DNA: TGTGCCAGCAGCCTTTTTCTCCGGCAGGCAGATGAGCAGTTCTTC.

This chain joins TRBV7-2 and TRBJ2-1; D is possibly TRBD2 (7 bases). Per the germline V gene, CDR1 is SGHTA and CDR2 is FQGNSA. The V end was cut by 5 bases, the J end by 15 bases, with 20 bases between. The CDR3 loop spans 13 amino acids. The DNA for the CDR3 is TGTGCCAGCAGCATTCGGGGGGAGGGGGTCCCGTTCTTC. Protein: CASSIRGEGVPFF.

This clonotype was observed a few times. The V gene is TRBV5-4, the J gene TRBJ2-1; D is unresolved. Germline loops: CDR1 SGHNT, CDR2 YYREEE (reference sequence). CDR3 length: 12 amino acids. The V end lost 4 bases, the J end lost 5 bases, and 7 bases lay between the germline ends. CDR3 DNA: TGTGCCAGCAGCCTTACTCACAATGAGCAGTTCTTC. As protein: CASSLTHNEQFF. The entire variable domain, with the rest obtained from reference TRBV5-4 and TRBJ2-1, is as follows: ETGVTQSPTHLIKTRGQQVTLRCSSQSGHNTVSWYQQALGQGPQFIFQYYREEENGRGNFPPRFSGLQFPNYSSELNVNALELDDSALYLCASSLTHNEQFFGPGTRLTVL.

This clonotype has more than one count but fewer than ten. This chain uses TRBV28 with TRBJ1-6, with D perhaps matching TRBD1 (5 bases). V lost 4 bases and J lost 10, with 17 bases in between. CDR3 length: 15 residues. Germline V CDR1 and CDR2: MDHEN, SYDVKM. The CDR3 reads CASSSRQPLGSPLHF. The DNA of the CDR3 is TGTGCCAGCAGTTCACGACAGCCTCTCGGCTCACCCCTCCACTTT.

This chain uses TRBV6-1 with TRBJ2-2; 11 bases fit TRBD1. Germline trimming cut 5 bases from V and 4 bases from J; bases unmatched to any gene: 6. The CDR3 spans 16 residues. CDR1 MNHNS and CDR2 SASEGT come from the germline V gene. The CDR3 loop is CASSPSGTGGTGELFF. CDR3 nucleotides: TGTGCCAGCAGTCCTTCCGGGACAGGGGGCACCGGGGAGCTGTTTTTT.

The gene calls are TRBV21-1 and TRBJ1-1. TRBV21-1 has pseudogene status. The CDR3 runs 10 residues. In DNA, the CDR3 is TGTGCCAGCCAGGCATCCCAAGCTTTCTTT. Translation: CASQASQAFF.

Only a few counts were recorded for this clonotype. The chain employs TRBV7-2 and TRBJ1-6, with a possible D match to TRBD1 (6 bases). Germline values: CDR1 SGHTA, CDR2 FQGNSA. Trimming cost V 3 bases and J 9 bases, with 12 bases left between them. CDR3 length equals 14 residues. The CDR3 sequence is CASSFGQYTSPLHF. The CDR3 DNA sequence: TGTGCCAGCAGCTTTGGACAGTACACTTCACCCCTCCACTTT.

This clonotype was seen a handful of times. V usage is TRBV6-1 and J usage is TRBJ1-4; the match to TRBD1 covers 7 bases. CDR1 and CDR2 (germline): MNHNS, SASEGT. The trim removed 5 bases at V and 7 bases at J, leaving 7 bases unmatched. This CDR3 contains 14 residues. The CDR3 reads CASSPDRDAEKLFF. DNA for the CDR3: TGTGCCAGCAGTCCTGACAGGGACGCTGAAAAACTGTTTTTT.

In nucleotides, the CDR3 is TGCAGTGCTAGACTAGCGGGAGTTACAGATACGCAGTATTTT. Protein product: CSARLAGVTDTQYF. The V call is TRBV20-1, the J call TRBJ2-3, with TRBD2 matching 10 bases. V was clipped by 2 bases and J by 3 bases; unmatched bases: 2. This CDR3 has 14 residues. Germline V CDR1 and CDR2: DFQATT, SNEGSKA (reference sequence).

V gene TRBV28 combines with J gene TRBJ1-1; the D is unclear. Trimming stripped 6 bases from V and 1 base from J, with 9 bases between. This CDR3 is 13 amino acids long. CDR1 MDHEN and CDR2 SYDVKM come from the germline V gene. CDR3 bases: TGTGCCAGCAGACCGTATGGGAACACTGAAGCTTTCTTT. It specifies CASRPYGNTEAFF.

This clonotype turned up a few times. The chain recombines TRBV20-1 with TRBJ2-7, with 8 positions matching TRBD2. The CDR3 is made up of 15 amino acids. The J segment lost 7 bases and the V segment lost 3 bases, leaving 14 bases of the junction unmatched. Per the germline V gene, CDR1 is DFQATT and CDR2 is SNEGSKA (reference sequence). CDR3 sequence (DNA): TGCAGTGCTAGGGACCGGACGGGAGGGCCGAGGGAGCAGTACTTC. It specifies CSARDRTGGPREQYF.

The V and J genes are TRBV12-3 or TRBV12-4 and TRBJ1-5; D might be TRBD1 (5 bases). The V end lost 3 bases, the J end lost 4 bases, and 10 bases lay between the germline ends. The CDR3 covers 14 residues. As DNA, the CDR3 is TGTGCCAGCAGTTTGGGACGGGGGAATCAGCCCCAGCATTTT. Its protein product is CASSLGRGNQPQHF.

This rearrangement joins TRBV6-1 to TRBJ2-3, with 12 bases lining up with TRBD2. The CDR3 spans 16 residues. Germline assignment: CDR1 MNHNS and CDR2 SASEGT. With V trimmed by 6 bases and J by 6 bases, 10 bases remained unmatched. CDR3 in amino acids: CASSLGLAGSADTQYF. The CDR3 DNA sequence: TGTGCCAGCAGCCTCGGACTAGCGGGATCGGCGGATACGCAGTATTTT.

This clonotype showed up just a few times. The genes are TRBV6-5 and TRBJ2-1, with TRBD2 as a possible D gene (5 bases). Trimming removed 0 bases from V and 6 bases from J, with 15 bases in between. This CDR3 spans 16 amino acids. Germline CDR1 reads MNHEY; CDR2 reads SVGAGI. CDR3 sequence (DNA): TGTGCCAGCAGTTACTCGAGGTGGGGAGCGGCCAATGAGCAGTTCTTC. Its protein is CASSYSRWGAANEQFF.

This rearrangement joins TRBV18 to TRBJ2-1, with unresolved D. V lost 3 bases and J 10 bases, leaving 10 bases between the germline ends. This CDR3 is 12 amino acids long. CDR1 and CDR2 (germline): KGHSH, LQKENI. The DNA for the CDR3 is TGTGCCAGCTCACCCCGGCCTCCGGAGCAGTTCTTC. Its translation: CASSPRPPEQFF. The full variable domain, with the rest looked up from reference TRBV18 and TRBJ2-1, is NAGVMQNPRHLVRRRGQEARLRCSPMKGHSHVYWYRQLPEEGLKFMVYLQKENIIDESGMPKERFSAEFPKEGPSILRIQQVVRGDSAAYFCASSPRPPEQFFGPGTRLTVL.

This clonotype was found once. CDR3 bases: TGTGCCAGCGGTGAAGCGGGAGTCCACGAGCAGTACTTC. This encodes CASGEAGVHEQYF. The V gene is TRBV6-2 or TRBV6-3, the J gene TRBJ2-7, with 8 bases aligning to TRBD2. The CDR3 runs to 13 residues. Germline V gene lookup returns CDR1 MNHEY and CDR2 SVGEGT. J lost 5 bases, V lost 8 bases, and 8 bases had no gene match.

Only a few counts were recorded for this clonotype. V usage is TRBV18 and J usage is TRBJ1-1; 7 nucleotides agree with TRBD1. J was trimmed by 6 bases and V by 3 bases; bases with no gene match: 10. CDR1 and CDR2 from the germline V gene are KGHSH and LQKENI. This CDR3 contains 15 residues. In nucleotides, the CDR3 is TGTGCCAGCTCACCGCCTAACAGGGGAGACGCTGAAGCTTTCTTT. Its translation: CASSPPNRGDAEAFF.

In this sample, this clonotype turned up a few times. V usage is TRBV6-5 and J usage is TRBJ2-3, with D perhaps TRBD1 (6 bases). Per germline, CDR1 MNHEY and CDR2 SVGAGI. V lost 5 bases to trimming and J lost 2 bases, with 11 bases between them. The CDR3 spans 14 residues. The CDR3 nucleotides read TGTGCCAGCAGTAGGGGGATCTACACAGATACGCAGTATTTT. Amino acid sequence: CASSRGIYTDTQYF.

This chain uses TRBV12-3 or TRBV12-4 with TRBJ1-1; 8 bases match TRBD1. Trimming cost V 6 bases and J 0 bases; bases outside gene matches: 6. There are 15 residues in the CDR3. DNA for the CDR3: TGTGCCAGCAGATTCCGACAGGGGATGAACACTGAAGCTTTCTTT. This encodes CASRFRQGMNTEAFF.

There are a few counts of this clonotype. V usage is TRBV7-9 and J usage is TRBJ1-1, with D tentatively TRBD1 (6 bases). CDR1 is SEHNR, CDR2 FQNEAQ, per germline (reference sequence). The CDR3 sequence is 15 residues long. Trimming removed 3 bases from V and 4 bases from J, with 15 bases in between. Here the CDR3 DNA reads TGTGCCAGCAGCTTCGGGGGCCAGGGAGGCACTGAAGCTTTCTTT. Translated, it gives CASSFGGQGGTEAFF.

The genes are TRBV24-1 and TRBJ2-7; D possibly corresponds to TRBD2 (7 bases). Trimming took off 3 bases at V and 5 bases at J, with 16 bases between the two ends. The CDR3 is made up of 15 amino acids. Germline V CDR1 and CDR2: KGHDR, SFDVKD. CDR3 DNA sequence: TGTGCCACCAGTGATCCTTCAGGGGAGGGCAACGAGCAGTACTTC. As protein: CATSDPSGEGNEQYF.

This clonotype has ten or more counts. CDR3 residues: CASRTGGYEQYF. The DNA for the CDR3 is TGTGCCAGCAGGACAGGGGGCTACGAGCAGTACTTC. The J gene is TRBJ2-7, the V gene TRBV27; TRBD1 matches at 9 bases. V lost 6 bases, J lost 3 bases, and 0 bases stayed unmatched. CDR1 is MNHEY and CDR2 is SMNVEV in the germline V gene (reference sequence). The CDR3 has 12 residues.